This TCR beta chain is drawn from a study of blood T cells in healthy people across ages. Then a second PCR, running about 6 to 12 cycles, was carried out with a sample-barcoded 5' primer and a J-beta primer mix. TCRdb processed the 5' RACE reads anew with MiXCR; each CDR3 protein has one entry. This table holds about 800,000 distinct CDR3 sequences, roughly 60% found once. This clonotype was observed at least ten times. Sample: blood. The TCR comes from a man between 25 and 39 years old in good health.

Here the CDR3 reads CASSDAGNLETQYF. CDR3 DNA sequence: TGTGCCAGCAGTGATGCAGGGAATTTAGAGACCCAGTACTTC. The chain carries TRBV6-1 and TRBJ2-5; TRBD1 might be the D (5 bases). The germline V and J ends were trimmed by 3 bases and 4 bases, with 12 bases remaining between them. Germline lookup yields CDR1 MNHNS and CDR2 SASEGT. The length of the CDR3 is 14 residues.